A selection of T cell receptor beta chains follows, all from one sample in a study of beta chain features in type 1 diabetes. Assay: immunoSEQ multiplex PCR; the TCRdb copy retains only in-frame clones and omits some. This sample yields about 450,000 clones, of which about 10% are seen a single time; roughly 0.046% belongs to the top ten. Source material: naive CD4+ T cells from blood. The receptors originated from a woman younger than 30 in good health. CDR3s include the opening cysteine and the closing phenylalanine or tryptophan.

J: TRBJ2-5
V: TRBV4-2
CDR3: CASSQVEETQYF

J: TRBJ2-1
V: TRBV7-2
CDR3: CASSEIDEQFF

J: TRBJ1-3
V: TRBV25-1
CDR3: CASSDRSSGNTIYF

J: TRBJ2-3
V: TRBV7-8
CDR3: CASSLQRLVTDTQYF

J: TRBJ2-5
V: TRBV27
CDR3: CASSLNGRGLETQYF

J: TRBJ2-5
V: TRBV9
CDR3: CASSVETGRKTQYF

J: TRBJ1-1
V: TRBV4-1
CDR3: CASSPVGRRTEAFF

J: TRBJ2-7
V: TRBV13
CDR3: CASRRGGLNYEQYF

J: TRBJ2-1
V: TRBV28
CDR3: CASSSPPGHEQFF

J: TRBJ1-4
V: TRBV27
CDR3: CASSFRSTNEKLFF